This TCR beta chain came from a study of regulatory T cells in long-lasting Graves disease. Study-level findings and limits: Preferential use of TRBV28, TRBJ1-2 and TRBJ2-5 was seen in persistent disease.

This clonotype was observed at least ten times. No antigen is known for it. The time point here: newly diagnosed GD, antithyroid drugs for less than 3 months. PBMC RNA served as the TCR library source. Arm-PCR of CDR3 regions with iRepertoire HTBI primers generated TCR beta libraries. TCRdb processed the multiplex PCR reads anew with MiXCR; each CDR3 protein has one entry. The repertoire holds some 600,000 distinct CDR3 sequences, with around 15% as singletons. V was pared by 5 bases and J by 1 base, with 7 bases of the junction left unmatched. The CDR3 loop spans 15 amino acids. In addition, the sample was reused for a study of T cells in Graves' hyperthyroidism and ophthalmopathy.

The chain couples TRBV12-3 or TRBV12-4 to TRBJ2-7; 8 nucleotides align to TRBD1. This clonotype was obtained from a man younger than 35 with Graves disease. The material sequenced was peripheral blood mononuclear cells (PBMCs), taken at new diagnosis, from a patient treated with antithyroid drugs. In DNA form, the CDR3 reads TGTGCCAGCAGTAAAGACAGGGGACCTTCCTACGAGCAGTACTTC. It specifies CASSKDRGPSYEQYF.